This TCR beta chain was identified during a study of blood T cell repertoires in COVID-19. The wider study: Nucleic acid was either cDNA or gDNA, and it came from T cells, B-cell-depleted T cells, or PBMCs.

As processed by the authors: By means of reference gene primer amplification, nucleated cell counts were estimated. Data came from immunoSEQ multiplex PCR; TCRdb stores just in-frame clones and leaves some out. That table gives V, J and clone size, and the DNA gave D and trimming. The data show about 230,000 clones, 65% to 85% seen once. This clone showed up just once. CDR1 is KGHSH and CDR2 is LQKENI in the germline V gene. V dropped 2 bases and J dropped 10; count of bases not matched to a gene: 3. This CDR3 comprises 12 residues. This chain uses TRBV18 with TRBJ1-2; 8 bases line up with TRBD1. Specimen: peripheral blood. The source of this sequence is a woman older than 75 with acute or convalescent COVID-19. CDR3 sequence (DNA): TGTGCCAGCTCACCAGGGACAGGCGTCTACACCTTC. Amino acid sequence: CASSPGTGVYTF.